The following is a T cell receptor (beta chain) sequence with its context. Compared with germline, one end of the junction differs, possibly owing to a read error. The data originate from a study of blood T cell repertoires in COVID-19. Study context: The origin of the acute and convalescent COVID-19 samples was the United States, Italy and Spain. In each case, the material was cDNA or gDNA derived from T cells, B-cell-depleted T cells, or PBMCs.

Authors' data handling: Quantification of nucleated cells was approximated via reference gene primer amplification. Measured with immunoSEQ multiplex PCR; TCRdb has only the in-frame clones, and not every one. The D gene and trimming were derived from the DNA, and the V and J assignments and clone size from that table. The sample lists a few hundred thousand clones; 80% to 85% were seen once. CDR1 and CDR2 from the germline V gene are MDHEN and SYDVKM. There are 12 residues in the CDR3. The sequence was obtained from a man aged 45-65 years who had recovered from COVID-19. Source material: PBMCs or T cells enriched from blood (not recorded which). The chain combines TRBV28 with TRBJ2-7, with TRBD2 identical over 11 bases. CDR3 amino acids: CASSLVGLAETF. CDR3 nucleotide sequence: TGTGCCAGCAGTTTGGTGGGACTAGCGGAGACCTTC.